Below, 11 T cell receptor beta chains from the same sample are listed, as sequenced in a study of blood T cell repertoires in COVID-19. Sequencing was performed with immunoSEQ multiplex PCR; in TCRdb, only in-frame clones are kept and a portion is missing. The sample has a few hundred thousand clones, roughly 84% seen once. Source material: PBMCs or T cells enriched from blood (not recorded which). These receptors originate from a man aged 25 to 40 in a cohort exposed to, infected with or recovered from COVID-19 (not recorded which).

V and J are TRBV28 and TRBJ1-5, with D tentatively TRBD1 (6 bases). CDR3 length equals 15 residues. Germline V gene sequence: CDR1 MDHEN, CDR2 SYDVKM. The V gene lost 2 bases and the J gene lost 4 bases, with 12 bases spanning the gap. Here the CDR3 DNA reads TGTGCCAGCAGTTTAAGGGCAGGGGAAAATCAGCCCCAGCATTTT. It translates to CASSLRAGENQPQHF.

The CDR3 loop is CASSLGGGGQPQHF. The CDR3 DNA sequence: TGCGCCAGCAGCCTGGGAGGGGGCGGTCAGCCCCAGCATTTT. V is TRBV5-1 and J is TRBJ1-5, with 7 bases identical to TRBD1. The CDR3 runs 14 residues. Looked up from germline, CDR1 is SGHRS and CDR2 is YFSETQ. The V segment lost 4 bases and the J segment 6 bases; nucleotides outside the gene matches: 7.

The chain uses TRBV19 and TRBJ1-5; perhaps TRBD1 as D (6 bases). Germline CDR1 reads LNHDA; CDR2 reads SQIVND (reference sequence). Trimming cost V 4 bases and J 6 bases, with 16 bases left between them. CDR3 length: 15 residues. For the CDR3, the DNA is TGTGCCAGTAGTACATACCGGGACAACGGTCAGCCCCAGCATTTT. Translated: CASSTYRDNGQPQHF.

In this sample, this clone turned up once. V usage is TRBV28 and J usage is TRBJ2-4, with D possibly TRBD2 on 6 matching bases. The germline V gene has CDR1 MDHEN and CDR2 SYDVKM. V lost 4 bases, J lost 1 base, and 17 bases lay in between. The CDR3 extends over 17 amino acids. CDR3 nucleotide sequence: TGTGCCAGCAGTTGGGGGGTCGGGGATCCGGCCAAAAACATTCAGTACTTC. Translated, it gives CASSWGVGDPAKNIQYF.

The V call is TRBV18, the J call TRBJ1-1; perhaps TRBD1 as D (6 bases). Trimming left V 2 bases short and J 5 bases short, with 15 bases between. The V gene's germline CDR1 is KGHSH and CDR2 LQKENI. CDR3 size: 15 residues. The CDR3 DNA follows: TGTGCCAGCTCACCAAGGAACAGGGAGGGGACTGAAGCTTTCTTT. Translating it yields CASSPRNREGTEAFF.

This chain connects TRBV4-2 to TRBJ1-2, with D perhaps TRBD1 (6 bases). CDR1 and CDR2 (germline): LGHNA, YNFKEQ. The CDR3 contains 15 residues. Deletions cut 1 base from V and 4 bases from J, with 13 bases between. DNA for the CDR3: TGTGCCAGCAGCCAAGCTACCGGGACAATCTATGGCTACACCTTC. As protein: CASSQATGTIYGYTF.

The V gene is TRBV5-5, the J gene TRBJ2-7; TRBD1 aligns across 9 bases. The germline V gene encodes CDR1 SGHKS and CDR2 YYEKEE (reference sequence). J was trimmed by 3 bases and V by 8 bases; bases with no gene match: 9. This CDR3 has 14 amino acids. The DNA for the CDR3 is TGTGCCAGGGAACAGGGGGCGGGAAACTACGAGCAGTACTTC. The encoded protein is CAREQGAGNYEQYF. Together with reference TRBV5-5 and TRBJ2-7, the CDR3 gives the full variable domain: DAGVTQSPTHLIKTRGQQVTLRCSPISGHKSVSWYQQVLGQGPQFIFQYYEKEERGRGNFPDRFSARQFPNYSSELNVNALLLGDSALYLCAREQGAGNYEQYFGPGTRLTVT.

The chain recombines TRBV7-9 with TRBJ1-5; TRBD1 aligns across 7 bases. V shed 2 bases, J shed 1 base, and the junction held 5 bases outside the gene matches. Germline V CDR1 and CDR2: SEHNR, FQNEAQ (reference sequence). This CDR3 has 16 amino acids. The CDR3, as DNA: TGTGCCAGCAGCTTATTCGCAGGGGGAAGCAATCAGCCCCAGCATTTT. Protein: CASSLFAGGSNQPQHF.

V is TRBV2 and J is TRBJ2-6; 7 bases agree with TRBD2. The germline CDR1 and CDR2 sequences are SNHLY and FYNNEI. V trimming: 8 bases; J trimming: 0 bases; junction bases outside the gene matches: 10. The CDR3 spans 17 residues. The CDR3 DNA follows: TGTGCCAGCTCTTCGGGACTATCGCGCTCTGGGGCCAACGTCCTGACTTTC. Its translation is CASSSGLSRSGANVLTF.

This clone was seen only once. The chain combines TRBV18 with TRBJ1-4; D is unclear. V dropped 2 bases and J dropped 7 bases, with 17 bases sitting between them. Germline-derived CDR1 and CDR2 are KGHSH and LQKENI. The CDR3 has 16 residues. CDR3 coding DNA: TGTGCCAGCTCACCATCCAACGGGGAAGTGGGTGAAAAACTGTTTTTT. The encoded protein is CASSPSNGEVGEKLFF. The full variable domain, its missing parts supplied by reference TRBV18 and TRBJ1-4, is NAGVMQNPRHLVRRRGQEARLRCSPMKGHSHVYWYRQLPEEGLKFMVYLQKENIIDESGMPKERFSAEFPKEGPSILRIQQVVRGDSAAYFCASSPSNGEVGEKLFFGSGTQLSVL.

The V gene is TRBV28, the J gene TRBJ1-5, with TRBD1 matching 8 bases. Germline V gene lookup returns CDR1 MDHEN and CDR2 SYDVKM. V lost 6 bases, J lost 6 bases, and 10 bases stayed unmatched. CDR3 length: 15 residues. The CDR3 is CASSATGVIPQPQHF. Written as DNA, the CDR3 is TGTGCCAGCAGCGCGACAGGGGTGATTCCTCAGCCCCAGCATTTT.